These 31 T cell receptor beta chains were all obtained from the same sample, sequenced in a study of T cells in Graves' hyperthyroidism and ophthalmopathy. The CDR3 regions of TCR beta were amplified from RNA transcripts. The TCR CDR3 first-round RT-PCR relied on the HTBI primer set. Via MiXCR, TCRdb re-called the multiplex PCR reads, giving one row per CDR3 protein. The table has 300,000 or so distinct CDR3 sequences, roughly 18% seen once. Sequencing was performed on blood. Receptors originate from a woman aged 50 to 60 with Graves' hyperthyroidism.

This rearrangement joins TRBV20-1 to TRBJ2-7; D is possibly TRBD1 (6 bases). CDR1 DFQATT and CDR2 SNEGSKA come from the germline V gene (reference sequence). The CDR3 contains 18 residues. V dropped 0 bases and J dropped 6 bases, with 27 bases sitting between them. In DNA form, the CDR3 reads TGCAGTGCTAGAGATATAATTCGGTGGAGGACAGAGGCGAGCGAGCAGTACTTC. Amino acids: CSARDIIRWRTEASEQYF.

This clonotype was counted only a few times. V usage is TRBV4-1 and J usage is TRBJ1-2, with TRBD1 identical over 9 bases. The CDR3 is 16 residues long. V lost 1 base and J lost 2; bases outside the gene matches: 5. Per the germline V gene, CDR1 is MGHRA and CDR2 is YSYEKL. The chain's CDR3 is CASSQVAGTGNYGYTF. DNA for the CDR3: TGCGCCAGCAGCCAAGTGGCCGGGACAGGGAACTATGGCTACACCTTC.

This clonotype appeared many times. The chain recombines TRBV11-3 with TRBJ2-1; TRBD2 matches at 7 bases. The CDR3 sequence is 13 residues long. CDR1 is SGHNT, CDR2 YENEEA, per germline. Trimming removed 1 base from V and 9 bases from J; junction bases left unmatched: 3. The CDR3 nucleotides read TGTGCCAGCAGCTTAGGGACTAGGACTGAGCAGTTCTTC. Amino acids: CASSLGTRTEQFF.

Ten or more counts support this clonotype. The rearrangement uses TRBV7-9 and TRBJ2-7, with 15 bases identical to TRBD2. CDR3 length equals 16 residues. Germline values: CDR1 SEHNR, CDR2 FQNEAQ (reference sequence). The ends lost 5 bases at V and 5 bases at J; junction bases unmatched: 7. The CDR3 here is CASSHGLAGGWDEQYF. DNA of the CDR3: TGTGCCAGCAGCCACGGACTAGCGGGAGGGTGGGACGAGCAGTACTTC.

The CDR3, as DNA: TGTGCCATCAGAAGGCAGGCGTCCTCTGGAAACACCATATATTTT. The encoded protein is CAIRRQASSGNTIYF. V usage is TRBV10-3 and J usage is TRBJ1-3; D not certain. Per the germline V gene, CDR1 is ENHRY and CDR2 is SYGVKD. V was shortened by 6 bases and J by 0 bases, with 12 bases between the two germline ends. The CDR3 extends over 15 amino acids.

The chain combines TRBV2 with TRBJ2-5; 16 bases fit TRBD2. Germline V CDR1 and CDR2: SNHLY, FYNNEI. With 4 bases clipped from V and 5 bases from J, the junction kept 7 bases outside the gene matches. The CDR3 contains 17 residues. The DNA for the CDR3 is TGTGCCAGCAGTGCTCCGGGACTAGCGGGGGGGCAGGAGACCCAGTACTTC. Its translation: CASSAPGLAGGQETQYF.

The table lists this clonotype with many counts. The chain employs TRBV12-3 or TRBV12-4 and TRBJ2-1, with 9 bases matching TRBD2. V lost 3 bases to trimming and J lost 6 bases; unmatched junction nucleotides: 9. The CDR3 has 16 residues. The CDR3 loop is CASSLLAGITGNEQFF. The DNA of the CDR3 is TGTGCCAGCAGTTTGCTAGCGGGGATCACTGGCAATGAGCAGTTCTTC.

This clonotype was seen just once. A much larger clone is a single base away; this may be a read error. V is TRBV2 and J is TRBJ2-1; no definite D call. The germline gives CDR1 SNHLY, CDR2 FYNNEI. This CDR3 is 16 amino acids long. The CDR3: CASGEVGIPSYNEQFF. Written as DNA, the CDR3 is TGTGCCAGCGGTGAGGTTGGGATCCCCTCCTACAATGAGCAGTTCTTC. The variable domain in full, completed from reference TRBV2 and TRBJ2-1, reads EPEVTQTPSHQVTQMGQEVILRCVPISNHLYFYWYRQILGQKVEFLVSFYNNEISEKSEIFDDQFSVERPDGSNFTLKIRSTKLEDSAMYFCASGEVGIPSYNEQFFGPGTRLTVL.

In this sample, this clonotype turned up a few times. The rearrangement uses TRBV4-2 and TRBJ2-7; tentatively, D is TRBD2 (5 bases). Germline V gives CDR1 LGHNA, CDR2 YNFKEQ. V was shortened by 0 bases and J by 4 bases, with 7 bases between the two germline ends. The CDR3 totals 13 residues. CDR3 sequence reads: CASSQERLYEQYF. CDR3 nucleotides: TGTGCCAGCAGCCAAGAAAGACTATACGAGCAGTACTTC.

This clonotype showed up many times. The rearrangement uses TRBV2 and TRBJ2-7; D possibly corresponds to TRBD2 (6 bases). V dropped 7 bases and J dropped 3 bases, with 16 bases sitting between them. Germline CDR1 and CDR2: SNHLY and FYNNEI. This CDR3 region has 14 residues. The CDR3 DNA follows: TGTGCCAGCACGTATGGACTAACTGGCTACGAGCAGTACTTC. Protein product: CASTYGLTGYEQYF.

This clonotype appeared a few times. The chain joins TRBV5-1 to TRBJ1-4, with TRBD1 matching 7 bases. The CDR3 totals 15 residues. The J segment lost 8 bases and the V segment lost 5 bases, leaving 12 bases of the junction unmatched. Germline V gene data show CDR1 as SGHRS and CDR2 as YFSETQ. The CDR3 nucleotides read TGCGCCAGCAGTTCTCAGACAGGGACGACCGAAAAACTGTTTTTT. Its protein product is CASSSQTGTTEKLFF.

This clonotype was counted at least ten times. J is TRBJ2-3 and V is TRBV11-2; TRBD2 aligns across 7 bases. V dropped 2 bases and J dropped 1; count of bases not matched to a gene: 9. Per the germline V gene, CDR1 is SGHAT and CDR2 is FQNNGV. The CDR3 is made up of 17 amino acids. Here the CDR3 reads CASSLRSLAERTDTQYF. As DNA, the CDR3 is TGTGCCAGCAGCTTAAGGTCCCTAGCGGAGCGCACAGATACGCAGTATTTT.

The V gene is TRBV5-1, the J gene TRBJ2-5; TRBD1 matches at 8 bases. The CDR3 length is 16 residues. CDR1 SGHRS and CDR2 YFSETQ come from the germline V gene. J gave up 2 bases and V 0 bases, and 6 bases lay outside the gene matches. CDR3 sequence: CASSLALRGPQETQYF. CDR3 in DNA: TGCGCCAGCAGCTTGGCCCTCAGGGGGCCTCAAGAGACCCAGTACTTC.

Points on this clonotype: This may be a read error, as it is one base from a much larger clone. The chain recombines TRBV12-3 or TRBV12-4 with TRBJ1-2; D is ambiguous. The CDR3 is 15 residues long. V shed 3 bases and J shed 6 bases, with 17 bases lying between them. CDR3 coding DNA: TGTGCCAGCAGTTTTACAGCGGAGGGTGCGGATGGCTACACCTTC. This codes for CASSFTAEGADGYTF.

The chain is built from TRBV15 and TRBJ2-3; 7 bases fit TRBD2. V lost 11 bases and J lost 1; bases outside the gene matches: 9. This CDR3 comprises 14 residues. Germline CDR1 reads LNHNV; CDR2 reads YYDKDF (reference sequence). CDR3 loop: CAAGGSGRTDTQYF. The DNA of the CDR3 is TGTGCCGCTGGCGGGAGCGGTCGCACAGATACGCAGTATTTT.

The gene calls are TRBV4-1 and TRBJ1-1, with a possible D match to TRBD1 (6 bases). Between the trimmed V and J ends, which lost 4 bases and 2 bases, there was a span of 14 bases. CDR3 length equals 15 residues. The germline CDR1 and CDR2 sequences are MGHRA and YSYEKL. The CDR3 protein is CASSLNPDSNTEAFF. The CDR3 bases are TGCGCCAGCAGCCTTAATCCGGACAGTAACACTGAAGCTTTCTTT.

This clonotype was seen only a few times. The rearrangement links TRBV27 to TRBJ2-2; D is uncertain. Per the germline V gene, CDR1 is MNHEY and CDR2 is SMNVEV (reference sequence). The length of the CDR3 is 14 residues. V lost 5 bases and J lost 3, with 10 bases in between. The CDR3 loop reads CASSKGIYTGELFF. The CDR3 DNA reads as TGTGCCAGCAGTAAGGGCATTTACACCGGGGAGCTGTTTTTT.

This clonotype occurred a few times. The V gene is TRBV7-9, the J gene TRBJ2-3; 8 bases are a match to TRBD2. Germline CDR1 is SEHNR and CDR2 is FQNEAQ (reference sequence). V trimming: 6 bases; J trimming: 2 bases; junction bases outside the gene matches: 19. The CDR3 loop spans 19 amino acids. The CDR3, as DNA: TGTGCCAGCAGTTCTAGCGGTTGGCTAGCGGGCTCTCTCACAGATACGCAGTATTTT. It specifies CASSSSGWLAGSLTDTQYF.

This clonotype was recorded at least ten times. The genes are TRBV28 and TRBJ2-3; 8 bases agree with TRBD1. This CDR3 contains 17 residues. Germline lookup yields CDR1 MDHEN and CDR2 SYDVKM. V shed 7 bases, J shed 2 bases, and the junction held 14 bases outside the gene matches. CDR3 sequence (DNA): TGTGCCAGCACTCCTCCCCGGGGACAGGTCGACACAGATACGCAGTATTTT. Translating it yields CASTPPRGQVDTDTQYF.

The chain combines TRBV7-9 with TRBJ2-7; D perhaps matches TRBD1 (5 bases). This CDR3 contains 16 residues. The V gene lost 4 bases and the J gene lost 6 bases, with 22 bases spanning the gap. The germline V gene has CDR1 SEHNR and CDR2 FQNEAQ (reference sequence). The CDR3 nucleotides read TGTGCCAGCAGCTCCCGGTTAGAAGGACAAGACATCGAGCAGTACTTC. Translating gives CASSSRLEGQDIEQYF.

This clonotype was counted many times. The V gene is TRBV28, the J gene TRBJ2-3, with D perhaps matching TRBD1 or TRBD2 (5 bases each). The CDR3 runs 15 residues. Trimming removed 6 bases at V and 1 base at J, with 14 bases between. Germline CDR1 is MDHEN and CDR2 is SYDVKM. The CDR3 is CASSSYGAGTDTQYF. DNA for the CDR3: TGTGCCAGCAGCTCCTACGGGGCGGGCACAGATACGCAGTATTTT.

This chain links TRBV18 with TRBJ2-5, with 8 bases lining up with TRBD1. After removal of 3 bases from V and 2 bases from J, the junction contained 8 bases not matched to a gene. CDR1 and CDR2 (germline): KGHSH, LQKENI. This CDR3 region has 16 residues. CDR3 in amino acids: CASSPSRDRTQETQYF. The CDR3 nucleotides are TGTGCCAGCTCACCCTCCCGGGACAGGACTCAAGAGACCCAGTACTTC.

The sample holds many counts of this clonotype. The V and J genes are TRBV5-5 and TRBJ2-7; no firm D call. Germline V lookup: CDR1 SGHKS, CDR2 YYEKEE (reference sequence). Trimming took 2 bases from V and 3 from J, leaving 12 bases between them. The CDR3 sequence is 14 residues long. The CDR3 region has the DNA TGTGCCAGCAGCTTCTCAGCTTCGAGCTACGAGCAGTACTTC. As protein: CASSFSASSYEQYF.

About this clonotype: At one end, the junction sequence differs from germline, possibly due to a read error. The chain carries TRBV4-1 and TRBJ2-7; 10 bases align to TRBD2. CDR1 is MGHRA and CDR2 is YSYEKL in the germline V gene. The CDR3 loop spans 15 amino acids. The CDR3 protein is CASTQGTSGNYEQYF. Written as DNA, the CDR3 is TGCGCCAGCACCCAAGGTACTAGCGGGAACTACGAGCAGTACTTC.

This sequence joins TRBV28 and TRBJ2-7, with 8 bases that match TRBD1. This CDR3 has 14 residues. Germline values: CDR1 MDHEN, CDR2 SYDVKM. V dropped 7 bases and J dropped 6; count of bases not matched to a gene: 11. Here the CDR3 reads CASTYIVTGGEQYF. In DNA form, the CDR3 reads TGTGCCAGCACTTACATCGTAACAGGGGGCGAGCAGTACTTC.

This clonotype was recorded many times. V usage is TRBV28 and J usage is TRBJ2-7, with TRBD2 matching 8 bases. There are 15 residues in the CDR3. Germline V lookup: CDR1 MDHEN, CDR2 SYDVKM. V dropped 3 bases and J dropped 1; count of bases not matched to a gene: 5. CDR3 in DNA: TGTGCCAGCAGTTTTTTCGGGAGGGTGTCCTACGAGCAGTACTTC. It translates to CASSFFGRVSYEQYF.

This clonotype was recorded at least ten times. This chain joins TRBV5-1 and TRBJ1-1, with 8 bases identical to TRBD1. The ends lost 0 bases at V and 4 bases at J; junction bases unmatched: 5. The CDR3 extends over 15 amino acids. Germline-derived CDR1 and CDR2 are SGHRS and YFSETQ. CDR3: CASSLESQGATEAFF. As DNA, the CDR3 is TGCGCCAGCAGCTTGGAATCGCAGGGGGCCACTGAAGCTTTCTTT.

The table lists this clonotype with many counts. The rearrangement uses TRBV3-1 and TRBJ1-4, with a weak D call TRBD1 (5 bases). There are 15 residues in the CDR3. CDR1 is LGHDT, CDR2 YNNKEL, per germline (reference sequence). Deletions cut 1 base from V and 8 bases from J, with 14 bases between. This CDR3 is CASSQGGPEGEKLFF. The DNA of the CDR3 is TGTGCCAGCAGCCAAGGAGGCCCAGAGGGGGAAAAACTGTTTTTT.

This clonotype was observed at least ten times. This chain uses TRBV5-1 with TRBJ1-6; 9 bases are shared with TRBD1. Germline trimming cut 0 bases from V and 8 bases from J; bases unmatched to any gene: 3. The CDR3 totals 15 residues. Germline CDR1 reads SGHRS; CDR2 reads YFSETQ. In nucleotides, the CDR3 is TGCGCCAGCAGCTTGGAGGGACAGGGAGATTCACCCCTCCACTTT. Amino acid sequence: CASSLEGQGDSPLHF.

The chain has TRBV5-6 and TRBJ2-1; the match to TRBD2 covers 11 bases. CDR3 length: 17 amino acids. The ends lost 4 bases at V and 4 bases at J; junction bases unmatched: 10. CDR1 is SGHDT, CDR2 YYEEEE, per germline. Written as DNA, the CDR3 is TGTGCCAGCAGCGAAAGACTAGCGGGAATACGGTACAATGAGCAGTTCTTC. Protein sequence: CASSERLAGIRYNEQFF.

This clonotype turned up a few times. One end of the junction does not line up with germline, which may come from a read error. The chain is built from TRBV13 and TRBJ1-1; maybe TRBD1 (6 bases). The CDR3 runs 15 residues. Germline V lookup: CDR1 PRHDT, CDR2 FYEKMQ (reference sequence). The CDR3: CASNLVIAGVTEAFF. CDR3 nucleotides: TGTGCCAGCAACTTAGTTATCGCAGGGGTGACTGAAGCTTTCTTT.